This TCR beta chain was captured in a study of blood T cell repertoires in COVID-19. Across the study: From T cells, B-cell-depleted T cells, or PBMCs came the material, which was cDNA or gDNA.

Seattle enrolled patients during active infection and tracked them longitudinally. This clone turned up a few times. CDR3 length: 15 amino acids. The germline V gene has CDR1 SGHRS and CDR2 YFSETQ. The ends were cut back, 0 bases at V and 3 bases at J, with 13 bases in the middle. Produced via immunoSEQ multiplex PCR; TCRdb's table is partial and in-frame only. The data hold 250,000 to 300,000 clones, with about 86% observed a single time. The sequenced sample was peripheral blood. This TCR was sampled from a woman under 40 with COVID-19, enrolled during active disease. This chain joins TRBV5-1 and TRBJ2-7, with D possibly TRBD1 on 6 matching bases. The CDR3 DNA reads TGCGCCAGCAGCTTGGCCCCGGACAGTAACTACGAGCAGTACTTC. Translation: CASSLAPDSNYEQYF.